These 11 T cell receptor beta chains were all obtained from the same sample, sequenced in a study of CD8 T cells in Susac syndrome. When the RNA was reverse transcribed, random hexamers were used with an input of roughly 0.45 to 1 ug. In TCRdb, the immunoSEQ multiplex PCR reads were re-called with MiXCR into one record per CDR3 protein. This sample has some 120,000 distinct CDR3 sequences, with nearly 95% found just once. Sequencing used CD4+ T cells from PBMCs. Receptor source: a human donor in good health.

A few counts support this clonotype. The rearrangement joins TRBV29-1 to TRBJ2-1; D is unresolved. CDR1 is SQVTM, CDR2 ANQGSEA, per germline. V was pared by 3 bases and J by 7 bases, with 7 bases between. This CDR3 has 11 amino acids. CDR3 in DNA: TGCAGCGTTGACCTCATGAATGAGCAGTTCTTC. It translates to CSVDLMNEQFF.

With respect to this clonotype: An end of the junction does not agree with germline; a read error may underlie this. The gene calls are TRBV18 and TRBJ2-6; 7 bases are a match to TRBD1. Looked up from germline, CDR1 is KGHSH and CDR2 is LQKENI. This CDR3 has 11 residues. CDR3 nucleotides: TGTGCCAGCTCACTTCAGGGGGTATTGGCTTTC. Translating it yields CASSLQGVLAF.

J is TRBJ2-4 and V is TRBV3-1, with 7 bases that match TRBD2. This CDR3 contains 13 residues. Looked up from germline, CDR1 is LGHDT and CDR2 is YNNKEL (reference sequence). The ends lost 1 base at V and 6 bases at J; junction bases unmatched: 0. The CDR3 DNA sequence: TGTGCCAGCAGCCAAGGGACTAGAAACATTCAGTACTTC. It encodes CASSQGTRNIQYF.

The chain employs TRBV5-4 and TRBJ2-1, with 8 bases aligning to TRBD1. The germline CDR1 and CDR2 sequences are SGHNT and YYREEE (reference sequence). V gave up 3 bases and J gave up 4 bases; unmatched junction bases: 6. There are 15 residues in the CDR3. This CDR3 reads CASSSGQGQYNEQFF. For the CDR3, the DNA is TGTGCCAGCAGCTCCGGACAGGGCCAATACAATGAGCAGTTCTTC.

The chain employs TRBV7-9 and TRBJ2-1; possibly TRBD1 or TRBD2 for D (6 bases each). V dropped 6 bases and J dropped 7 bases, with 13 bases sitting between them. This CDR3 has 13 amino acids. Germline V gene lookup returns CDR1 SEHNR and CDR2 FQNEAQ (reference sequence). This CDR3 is CASRREGGNEQFF. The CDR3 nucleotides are TGTGCCAGCAGGAGAGAAGGGGGGAATGAGCAGTTCTTC.

CDR3 coding DNA: TGTGCCAGCAGCTTATTAAATAGCTTCGCCGGGGAGCTGTTTTTT. This codes for CASSLLNSFAGELFF. The J gene is TRBJ2-2, the V gene TRBV7-2; D gene uncertain. The CDR3 runs 15 residues. Germline V gene data show CDR1 as SGHTA and CDR2 as FQGNSA. Trimming took off 2 bases at V and 6 bases at J, with 13 bases between the two ends.

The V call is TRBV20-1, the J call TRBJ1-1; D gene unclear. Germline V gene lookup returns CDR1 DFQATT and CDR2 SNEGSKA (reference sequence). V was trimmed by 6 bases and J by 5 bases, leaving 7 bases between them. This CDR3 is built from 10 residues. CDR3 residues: CSAPRTEAFF. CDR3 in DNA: TGCAGTGCGCCGAGGACTGAAGCTTTCTTT.

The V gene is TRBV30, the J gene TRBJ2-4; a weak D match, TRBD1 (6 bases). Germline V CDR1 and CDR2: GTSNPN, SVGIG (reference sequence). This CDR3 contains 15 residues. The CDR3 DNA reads TGTGCTACGAGAGGGGGTTCTCTAGCCAAAAACATTCAGTACTTC. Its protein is CATRGGSLAKNIQYF.

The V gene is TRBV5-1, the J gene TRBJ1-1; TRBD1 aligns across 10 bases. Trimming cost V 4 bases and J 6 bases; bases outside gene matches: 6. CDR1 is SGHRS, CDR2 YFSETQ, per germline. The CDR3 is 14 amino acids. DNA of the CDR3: TGCGCCAGCAGCGCAAGACAGGGGGCCTCTGAAGCTTTCTTT. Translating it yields CASSARQGASEAFF.

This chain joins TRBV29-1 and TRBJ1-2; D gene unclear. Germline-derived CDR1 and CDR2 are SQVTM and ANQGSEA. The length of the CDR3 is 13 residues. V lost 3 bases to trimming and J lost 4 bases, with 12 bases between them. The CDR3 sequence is CSVELPGPYGYTF. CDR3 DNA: TGCAGCGTTGAGCTTCCAGGACCCTATGGCTACACCTTC. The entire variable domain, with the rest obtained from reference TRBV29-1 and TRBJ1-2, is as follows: SAVISQKPSRDICQRGTSLTIQCQVDSQVTMMFWYRQQPGQSLTLIATANQGSEATYESGFVIDKFPISRPNLTFSTLTVSNMSPEDSSIYLCSVELPGPYGYTFGSGTRLTVV.

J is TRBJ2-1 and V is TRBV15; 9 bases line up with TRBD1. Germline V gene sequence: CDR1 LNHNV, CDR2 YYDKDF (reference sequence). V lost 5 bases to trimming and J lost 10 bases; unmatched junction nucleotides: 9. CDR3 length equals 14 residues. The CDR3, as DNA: TGTGCCACCAGCTCAGGACAGGGGCAACTGGAGCAGTTCTTC. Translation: CATSSGQGQLEQFF.